The present T cell receptor beta chain was sequenced within a study of OX40 agonist ivuxolimab in advanced cancers. Clones were sequenced by immunoSEQ multiplex PCR, and TCRdb holds only the in-frame ones, with some missing. This sample has fewer than 85,000 clones, with 80% to 90% found just once. The receptor's source is an adult with an advanced solid tumor such as melanoma, head and neck, liver or kidney cancer. The sample here was CD4+ or CD8+ T cells sorted from blood, taken in a trial of the OX40 agonist ivuxolimab.

This CDR3 reads CASSLVGTANGYTF. In nucleotides, the CDR3 is TGTGCCAGCAGCTTAGTTGGGACAGCGAATGGCTACACCTTC. The J gene is TRBJ1-2, the V gene TRBV11-2; 7 positions match TRBD1. CDR3 length equals 14 residues. Trimming at V came to 1 base and at J to 6 bases, leaving 5 bases not matched to a gene. The germline gives CDR1 SGHAT, CDR2 FQNNGV.